Reported below is one T cell receptor (beta chain). Its antigen is unknown. The data are from a study of cytomegalovirus exposure and HLA in healthy donors. The study, taken as a whole, reports: A missense DCLRE1C variant was associated with V- and J-gene trimming of TCR beta chains in a later analysis, and an independent cohort replicated the association. A list of 150 or so TCR beta chains associated with cytomegalovirus was given.

Use of 60 Vbeta and 13 Jbeta primers characterized the PCR. Sequenced by immunoSEQ multiplex PCR; TCRdb stores in-frame clones only, minus some. The sample records almost 95,000 clones, 50% to 80% being singletons. Germline CDR1 SEHNR, CDR2 FQNEAQ (reference sequence). This CDR3 contains 14 residues. V was clipped by 4 bases and J by 8 bases; unmatched bases: 4. The chain combines TRBV7-9 with TRBJ2-1, with TRBD1 matching 11 bases. Sequences were obtained from PBMCs. The sequence was obtained from a man aged 25-40 years in good health and CMV-seronegative. This CDR3 reads CASSSRTGGDEQFF. CDR3 sequence (DNA): TGTGCCAGCAGCTCCAGGACAGGGGGCGATGAGCAGTTCTTC.